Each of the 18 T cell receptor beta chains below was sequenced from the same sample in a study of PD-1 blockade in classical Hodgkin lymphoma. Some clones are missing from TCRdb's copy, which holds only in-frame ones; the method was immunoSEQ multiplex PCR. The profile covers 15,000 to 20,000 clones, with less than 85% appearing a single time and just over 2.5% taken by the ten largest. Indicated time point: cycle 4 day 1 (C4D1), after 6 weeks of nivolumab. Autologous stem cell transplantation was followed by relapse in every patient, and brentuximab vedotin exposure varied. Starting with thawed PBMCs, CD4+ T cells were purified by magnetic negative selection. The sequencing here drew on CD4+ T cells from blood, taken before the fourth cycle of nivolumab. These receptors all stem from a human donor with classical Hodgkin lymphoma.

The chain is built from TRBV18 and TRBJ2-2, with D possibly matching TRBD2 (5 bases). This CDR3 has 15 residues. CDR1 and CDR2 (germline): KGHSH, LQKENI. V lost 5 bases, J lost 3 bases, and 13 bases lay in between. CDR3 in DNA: TGTGCCAGCTCAGCAAACCTCGGGGACACCGGGGAGCTGTTTTTT. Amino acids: CASSANLGDTGELFF.

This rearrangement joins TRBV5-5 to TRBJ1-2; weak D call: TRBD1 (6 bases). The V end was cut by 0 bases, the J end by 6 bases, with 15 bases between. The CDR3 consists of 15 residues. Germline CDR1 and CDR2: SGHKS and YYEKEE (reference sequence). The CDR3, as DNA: TGTGCCAGCAGCTTGGCCCCGACAGGCGCGGATGGCTACACCTTC. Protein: CASSLAPTGADGYTF. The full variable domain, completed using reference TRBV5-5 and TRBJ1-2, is DAGVTQSPTHLIKTRGQQVTLRCSPISGHKSVSWYQQVLGQGPQFIFQYYEKEERGRGNFPDRFSARQFPNYSSELNVNALLLGDSALYLCASSLAPTGADGYTFGSGTRLTVV.

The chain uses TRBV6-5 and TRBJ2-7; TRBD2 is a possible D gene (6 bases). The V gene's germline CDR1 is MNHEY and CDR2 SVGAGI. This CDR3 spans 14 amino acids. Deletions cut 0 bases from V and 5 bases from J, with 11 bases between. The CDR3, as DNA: TGTGCCAGCAGTTACTCGCTAGCGTTCAACGAGCAGTACTTC. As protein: CASSYSLAFNEQYF.

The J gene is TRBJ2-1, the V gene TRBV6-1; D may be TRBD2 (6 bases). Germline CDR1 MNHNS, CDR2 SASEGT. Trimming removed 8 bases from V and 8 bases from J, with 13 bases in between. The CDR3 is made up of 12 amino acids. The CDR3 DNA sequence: TGTGCCAGCGGATGGACTAACTATGAGCAGTTCTTC. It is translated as CASGWTNYEQFF.

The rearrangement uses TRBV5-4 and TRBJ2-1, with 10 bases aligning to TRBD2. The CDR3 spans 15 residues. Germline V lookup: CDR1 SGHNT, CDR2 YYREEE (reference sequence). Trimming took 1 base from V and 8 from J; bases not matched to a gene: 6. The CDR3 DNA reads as TGTGCCAGCAGCTTGCCGGGACTAGCGAGCGATGAGCAGTTCTTC. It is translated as CASSLPGLASDEQFF.

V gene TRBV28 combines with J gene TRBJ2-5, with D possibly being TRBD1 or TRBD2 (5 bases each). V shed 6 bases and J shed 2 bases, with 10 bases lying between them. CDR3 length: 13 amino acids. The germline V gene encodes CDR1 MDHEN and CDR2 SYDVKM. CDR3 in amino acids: CASRPGSQETQYF. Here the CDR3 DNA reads TGTGCCAGCAGACCAGGGAGTCAAGAGACCCAGTACTTC.

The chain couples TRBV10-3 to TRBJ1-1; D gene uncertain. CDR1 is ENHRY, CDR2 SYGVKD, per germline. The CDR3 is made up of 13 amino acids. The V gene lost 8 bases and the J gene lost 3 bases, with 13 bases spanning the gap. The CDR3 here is CAIGGLRDTEAFF. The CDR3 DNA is TGTGCCATCGGAGGCCTTCGGGACACTGAAGCTTTCTTT.

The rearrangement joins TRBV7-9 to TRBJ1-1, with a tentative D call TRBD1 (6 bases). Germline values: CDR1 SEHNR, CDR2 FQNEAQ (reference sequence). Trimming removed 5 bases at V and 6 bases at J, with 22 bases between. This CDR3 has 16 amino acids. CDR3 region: CASSRLRTETTSEAFF. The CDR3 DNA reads TGTGCCAGCAGCCGACTCAGGACAGAAACTACCTCTGAAGCTTTCTTT.

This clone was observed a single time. CDR3: CASSIYSRGSGNTIYF. Here the CDR3 DNA reads TGTGCCAGTAGTATCTACAGTCGGGGAAGTGGAAACACCATATATTTT. The chain recombines TRBV19 with TRBJ1-3; D gene uncertain. V lost 3 bases to trimming and J lost 3 bases, with 15 bases between them. This CDR3 is 16 amino acids long. Germline-derived CDR1 and CDR2 are LNHDA and SQIVND (reference sequence).

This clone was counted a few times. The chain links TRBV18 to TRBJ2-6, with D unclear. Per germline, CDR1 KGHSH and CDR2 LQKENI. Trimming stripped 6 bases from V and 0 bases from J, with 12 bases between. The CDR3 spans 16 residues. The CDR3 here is CASSRTSLSGANVLTF. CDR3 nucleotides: TGTGCCAGCTCCCGCACCTCGCTCTCTGGGGCCAACGTCCTGACTTTC.

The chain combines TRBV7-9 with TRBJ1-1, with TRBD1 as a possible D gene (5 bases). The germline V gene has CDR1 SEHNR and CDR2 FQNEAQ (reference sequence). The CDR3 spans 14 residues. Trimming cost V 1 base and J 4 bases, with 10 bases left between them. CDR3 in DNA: TGTGCCAGCAGCTTAGGGGGGTTGGGCACTGAAGCTTTCTTT. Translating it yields CASSLGGLGTEAFF.

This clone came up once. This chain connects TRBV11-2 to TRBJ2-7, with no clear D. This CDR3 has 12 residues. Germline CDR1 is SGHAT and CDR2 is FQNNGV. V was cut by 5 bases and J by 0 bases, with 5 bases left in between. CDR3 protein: CASSQSSYEQYF. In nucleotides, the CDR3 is TGTGCCAGCAGCCAGAGCTCCTACGAGCAGTACTTC.

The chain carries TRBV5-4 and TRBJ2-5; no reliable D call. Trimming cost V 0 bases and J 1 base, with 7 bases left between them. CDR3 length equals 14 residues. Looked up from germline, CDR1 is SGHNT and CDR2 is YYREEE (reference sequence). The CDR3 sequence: CASSLGASQETQYF. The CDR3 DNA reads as TGTGCCAGCAGCTTGGGGGCCTCCCAAGAGACCCAGTACTTC.

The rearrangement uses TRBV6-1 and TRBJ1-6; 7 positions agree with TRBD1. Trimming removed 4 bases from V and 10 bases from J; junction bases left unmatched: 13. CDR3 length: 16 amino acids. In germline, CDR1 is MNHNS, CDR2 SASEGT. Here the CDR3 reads CASSAGTGTVGSPLHF. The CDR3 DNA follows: TGTGCCAGCAGTGCCGGTACCGGGACAGTCGGATCACCCCTCCACTTT.

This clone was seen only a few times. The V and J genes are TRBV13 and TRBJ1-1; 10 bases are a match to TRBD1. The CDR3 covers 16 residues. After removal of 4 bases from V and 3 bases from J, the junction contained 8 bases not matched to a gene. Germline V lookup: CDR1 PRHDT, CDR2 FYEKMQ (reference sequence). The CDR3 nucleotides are TGTGCCAGCAGCTCCTGGGGACAGGGGTTGCACACTGAAGCTTTCTTT. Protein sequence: CASSSWGQGLHTEAFF.

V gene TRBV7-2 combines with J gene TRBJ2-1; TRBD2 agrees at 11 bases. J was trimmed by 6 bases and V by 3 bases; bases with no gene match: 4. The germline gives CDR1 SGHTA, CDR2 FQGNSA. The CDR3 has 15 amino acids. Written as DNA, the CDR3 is TGTGCCAGCAGCTTTGCCCTAGCGGGAGGCAATGAGCAGTTCTTC. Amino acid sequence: CASSFALAGGNEQFF. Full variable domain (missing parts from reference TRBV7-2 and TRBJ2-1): GAGVSQSPSNKVTEKGKDVELRCDPISGHTALYWYRQSLGQGLEFLIYFQGNSAPDKSGLPSDRFSAERTGGSVSTLTIQRTQQEDSAVYLCASSFALAGGNEQFFGPGTRLTVL.

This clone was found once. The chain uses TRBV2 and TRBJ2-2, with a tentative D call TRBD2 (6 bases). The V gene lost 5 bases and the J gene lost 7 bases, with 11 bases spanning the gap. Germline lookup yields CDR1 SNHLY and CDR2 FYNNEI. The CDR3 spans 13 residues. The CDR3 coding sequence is TGTGCCAGCAGTCGACTAGACGGCGGGGAGCTGTTTTTT. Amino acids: CASSRLDGGELFF.

The CDR3 sequence: CAISAGGEQYF. In nucleotides, the CDR3 is TGTGCCATCAGCGCAGGGGGCGAGCAGTACTTC. The rearrangement joins TRBV10-3 to TRBJ2-7; TRBD1 matches at 7 bases. V was clipped by 6 bases and J by 6 bases; unmatched bases: 2. The CDR3 covers 11 residues. Germline V CDR1 and CDR2: ENHRY, SYGVKD.